The clone carrying this TCR beta chain was observed once. Its antigen is still unknown. Each sorted subset replicate got 200 ng genomic DNA, roughly 30,000 genomes. Authors' methods: Junction-only sequences without quality scores came from ImmunoSEQ, so filtering differed. Repertoires were generated with immunoSEQ multiplex PCR, while TCRdb's copy carries only in-frame clones and drops some. V, J and clone size are those of that table, while D and trimming were read from the DNA. The data show 1.5 million to 2.5 million clones, with roughly 95% seen just once and 1.2% held by the top ten. This sample stems from a study of shared clonotypes between healthy human individuals. Broader study findings: Among the subsets, naive ones generally showed larger estimated richness than memory ones. Sampling involved blood alone; tissue repertoires likely differ.

With 3 bases removed from V and 0 bases from J, the gap between germline ends came to 9 bases. This CDR3 is built from 14 residues. Germline CDR1 and CDR2: MNHNS and SASEGT. Only CD45RO-negative cells positively selected for CCR7 counted as naive CD8 cells, so terminally differentiated effector memory CD45RA+ cells were excluded. Material: naive CD8+ T cells sorted from blood. This receptor was obtained from a young man in good health. The J gene is TRBJ2-7, the V gene TRBV6-1, with D unclear. The CDR3 DNA reads as TGTGCCAGCAGTGATTTTAGATCCTCCTACGAGCAGTACTTC. This sequence encodes CASSDFRSSYEQYF.